One sample yielded the 8 T cell receptor beta chains listed below, sequenced in a study of blood T cell repertoires in COVID-19. Only in-frame clones appear in the TCRdb table, and some are missing; sequencing was by immunoSEQ multiplex PCR. The data show 200,000 to 250,000 clones, around 90% seen once. Sequenced material: PBMCs or T cells enriched from blood (not recorded which). All receptors derive from a woman aged 18-29 years who had recovered from COVID-19.

This sequence joins TRBV28 and TRBJ1-2, with D possibly TRBD1 on 6 matching bases. Germline V gene lookup returns CDR1 MDHEN and CDR2 SYDVKM. The CDR3 sequence is 15 residues long. Trimming removed 10 bases at V and 4 bases at J, with 22 bases between. In nucleotides, the CDR3 is TGTGCCACCTGGGGCTCCCTGACAGGAGGCTATGGCTACACCTTC. Protein sequence: CATWGSLTGGYGYTF.

This clone has a single count. The chain couples TRBV5-1 to TRBJ2-5; D possibly corresponds to TRBD1 (5 bases). Per the germline V gene, CDR1 is SGHRS and CDR2 is YFSETQ. The V and J ends lost 4 bases and 3 bases respectively, with 22 bases between them. CDR3 length equals 17 residues. The CDR3 is CASSIGHYPHHKETQYF. In DNA, the CDR3 is TGCGCCAGCAGCATCGGACATTACCCCCACCATAAAGAGACCCAGTACTTC.

V is TRBV15 and J is TRBJ1-3; 10 nucleotides agree with TRBD1. CDR3 length: 17 amino acids. Germline CDR1 and CDR2: LNHNV and YYDKDF (reference sequence). V gave up 5 bases and J gave up 0 bases; unmatched junction bases: 7. CDR3 sequence: CATSGGQGSPSGNTIYF. The CDR3 DNA reads TGTGCCACCAGCGGGGGACAGGGGAGTCCCTCTGGAAACACCATATATTTT.

The chain is built from TRBV3-1 (or the pseudogene TRBV3-2) and TRBJ1-2; TRBD1 aligns across 8 bases. The trim removed 0 bases at V and 4 bases at J, leaving 4 bases unmatched. The CDR3 consists of 15 residues. The V gene's germline CDR1 is LGHDT and CDR2 YNNKEL (reference sequence). The CDR3 protein is CASSQDSGGTYGYTF. The CDR3 bases are TGTGCCAGCAGCCAAGATTCAGGGGGCACCTATGGCTACACCTTC.

The genes are TRBV7-2 and TRBJ2-2, with 10 bases identical to TRBD2. Germline values: CDR1 SGHTA, CDR2 FQGNSA. The junction had 7 bases not matched to a gene; V was cut back by 6 bases and J by 6 bases. The CDR3 is 15 amino acids. The CDR3 loop reads CASSWSGGASGELFF. In nucleotides, the CDR3 is TGTGCCAGCAGTTGGAGCGGGGGGGCCTCCGGGGAGCTGTTTTTT.

The CDR3 reads CASSPSTGNELYEQYF. In DNA form, the CDR3 reads TGTGCCAGCAGTCCGTCGACAGGGAACGAGTTGTACGAGCAGTACTTC. The V gene is TRBV27, the J gene TRBJ2-7; TRBD1 agrees at 7 bases. The ends lost 5 bases at V and 4 bases at J; junction bases unmatched: 14. This CDR3 contains 16 residues. Germline CDR1 reads MNHEY; CDR2 reads SMNVEV (reference sequence).

The chain links TRBV7-8 to TRBJ1-2; 7 bases are shared with TRBD1. This CDR3 spans 13 amino acids. Germline V gene lookup returns CDR1 SGHVS and CDR2 FQNEAQ. With V trimmed by 1 base and J by 8 bases, 4 bases remained unmatched. CDR3 amino acids: CASSLGQGAGYTF. CDR3 sequence (DNA): TGTGCCAGCAGCTTAGGACAGGGAGCGGGCTACACCTTC.

This chain uses TRBV2 with TRBJ1-2; weak D call: TRBD1 (5 bases). CDR1 SNHLY and CDR2 FYNNEI come from the germline V gene. Trimming stripped 1 base from V and 4 bases from J, with 16 bases between. This CDR3 spans 16 amino acids. The CDR3 sequence: CASSEVFGVGGYGYTF. CDR3 in DNA: TGTGCCAGCAGTGAAGTCTTCGGCGTGGGGGGCTATGGCTACACCTTC.